These T cell receptor beta chains were read from a single sample in a study of T cells in tuberculosis. Clones were read by immunoSEQ multiplex PCR, and TCRdb kept only the in-frame ones, dropping some. Of tens of thousands of clones in the sample, 90% to 95% were seen once. Sequenced: PBMCs. These receptor sequences come from a donor aged 10-29 years with latent tuberculosis or without tuberculosis infection. The CDR3 runs from the conserved cysteine through the conserved F or W. Not all rows give a size; the values are once, few, many and, for expanded clones, a class.

j_gene,abundance,v_gene,CDR3aa
TRBJ1-1,NA,TRBV6-1,CASMRDRGSIVAFF
TRBJ2-6,NA,TRBV11-3,CASSPYSGANVLTF
TRBJ2-1,NA,TRBV28,CASSFEHLSYNEQFF
TRBJ1-5,few,TRBV14,CASSQGGEPQHF
TRBJ2-7,NA,TRBV6-5,CASSYGPGKDYEQYF
TRBJ1-2,once,TRBV6-5,CASSYFGQGSGYTF
TRBJ1-2,NA,TRBV5-8,CASSGTGEIGYGYTF
TRBJ1-1,NA,TRBV6-1,CASKNRGLNTEAFF
TRBJ1-1,NA,TRBV28,CASSHRTAQANTEAFF
TRBJ2-1,once,TRBV5-1,CASSKGAGNEQFF
TRBJ1-1,NA,TRBV4-2,CASSPPTNRPRGAFF
TRBJ1-1,NA,TRBV7-6,CASSPGHLNTEAFF
TRBJ1-2,NA,TRBV27,CASSSSLQGWDYGYTF
TRBJ1-5,NA,TRBV29-1,CSVATDSNQPQHF
TRBJ2-7,NA,TRBV30,CAWTKGQTYEQYF
TRBJ2-7,NA,TRBV6-5,CASSYLTGWPYEQYF
TRBJ1-6,NA,TRBV7-8,CASSLAGGKGTYNSPLHF
TRBJ1-1,NA,TRBV30,CASWSGQGMNTEAFF
TRBJ2-1,NA,TRBV29-1,CSVQAAVQFF
TRBJ1-2,NA,TRBV4-1,CASSLNFGTGHGYTF
TRBJ1-2,NA,TRBV21-1,CASRHTYGYTF
TRBJ1-4,NA,TRBV2,CASSEAVETGIGKLFF
TRBJ2-3,NA,TRBV18,CASSPGTGGTDTQYF
TRBJ1-2,NA,TRBV7-2,CASSFDGGYGYTF
TRBJ2-7,NA,TRBV2,CASSGSGRTNVYEQYF
TRBJ1-4,NA,TRBV7-8,CASSLQGTRATNEKLFF
TRBJ1-1,NA,TRBV2,CASRTEPEAFF
TRBJ2-3,NA,TRBV29-1,CSVFRDRGQDTQYF
TRBJ2-2,NA,TRBV4-2,CASSQGAELAGGSNTGELFF
TRBJ2-3,NA,TRBV5-1,CASTTGTSTDTQYF
TRBJ2-2,NA,TRBV7-2,CASTLGGGTGELFF
TRBJ1-4,NA,TRBV5-1,CASSSGAQMNEKLFF
TRBJ2-7,NA,TRBV10-3,CAISEPSKELYEQYF
TRBJ2-5,NA,TRBV7-2,CASSATTSGSGETQYF
TRBJ2-3,NA,TRBV9,CASSVGGNTQYF
TRBJ1-4,NA,TRBV5-1,CASSFQGVGTNEKLFF
TRBJ2-1,once,TRBV5-6,CASSLTGGDYNEQFF
TRBJ1-1,NA,TRBV25-1,CASSATGTEAFF
TRBJ1-2,NA,TRBV19,CASRKGATNYGYTF
TRBJ2-7,NA,TRBV11-2,CASSRWDRDYEQYF
TRBJ2-7,NA,TRBV5-1,CASSSQGGRAYEQYF